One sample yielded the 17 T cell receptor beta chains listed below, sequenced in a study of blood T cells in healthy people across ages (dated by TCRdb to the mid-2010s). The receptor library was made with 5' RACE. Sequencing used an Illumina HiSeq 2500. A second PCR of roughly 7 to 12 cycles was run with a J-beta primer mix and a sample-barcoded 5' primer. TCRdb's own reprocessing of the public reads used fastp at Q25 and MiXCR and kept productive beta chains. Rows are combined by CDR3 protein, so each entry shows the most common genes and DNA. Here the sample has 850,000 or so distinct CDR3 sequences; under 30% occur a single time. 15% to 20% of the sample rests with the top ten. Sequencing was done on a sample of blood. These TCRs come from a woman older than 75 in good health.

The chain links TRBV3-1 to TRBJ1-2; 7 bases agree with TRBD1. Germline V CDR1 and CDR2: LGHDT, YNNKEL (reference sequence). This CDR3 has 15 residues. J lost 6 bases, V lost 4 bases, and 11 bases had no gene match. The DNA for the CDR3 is TGTGCCAGCAGCCCCCCCTACTTAGGGGGCAATGGCTACACCTTC. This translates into CASSPPYLGGNGYTF.

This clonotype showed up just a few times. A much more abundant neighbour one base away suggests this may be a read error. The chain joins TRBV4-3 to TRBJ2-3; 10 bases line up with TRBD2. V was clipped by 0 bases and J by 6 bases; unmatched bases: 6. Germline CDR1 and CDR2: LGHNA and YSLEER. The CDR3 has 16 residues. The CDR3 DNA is TGCGCCAGCAGCCAAGATTTGGCTAGCGGGGGTGATACGCAGTATTTT. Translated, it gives CASSQDLASGGDTQYF.

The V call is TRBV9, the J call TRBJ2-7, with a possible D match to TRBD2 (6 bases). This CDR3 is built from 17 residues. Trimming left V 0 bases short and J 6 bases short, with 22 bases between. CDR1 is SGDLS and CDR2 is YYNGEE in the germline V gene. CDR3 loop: CASSVGGLFREFPEQYF. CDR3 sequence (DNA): TGTGCCAGCAGCGTAGGTGGTTTATTCCGGGAGTTCCCCGAGCAGTACTTC.

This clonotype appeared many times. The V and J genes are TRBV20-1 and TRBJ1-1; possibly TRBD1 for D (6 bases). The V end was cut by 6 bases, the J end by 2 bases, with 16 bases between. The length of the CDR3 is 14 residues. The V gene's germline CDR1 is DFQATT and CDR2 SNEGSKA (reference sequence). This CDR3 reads CSATRGHTNTEAFF. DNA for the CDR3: TGCAGTGCCACCCGGGGGCACACAAACACTGAAGCTTTCTTT.

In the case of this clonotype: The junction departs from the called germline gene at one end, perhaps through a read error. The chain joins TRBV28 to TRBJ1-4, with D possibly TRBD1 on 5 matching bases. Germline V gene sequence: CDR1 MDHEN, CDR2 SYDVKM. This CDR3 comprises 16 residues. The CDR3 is CASSPPKGHLGEKRFF. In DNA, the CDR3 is TGTGCCAGCAGTCCCCCGAAGGGGCACTTAGGTGAAAAACGGTTTTTT.

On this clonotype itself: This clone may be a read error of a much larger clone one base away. CDR3: CASGVAPSGGDNEQFF. As DNA, the CDR3 is TGTGCCAGCGGCGTAGCCCCTAGCGGGGGGGACAATGAGCAGTTCTTC. This sequence joins TRBV9 and TRBJ2-1, with 12 bases lining up with TRBD2. The CDR3 has 16 residues. In germline, CDR1 is SGDLS, CDR2 YYNGEE.

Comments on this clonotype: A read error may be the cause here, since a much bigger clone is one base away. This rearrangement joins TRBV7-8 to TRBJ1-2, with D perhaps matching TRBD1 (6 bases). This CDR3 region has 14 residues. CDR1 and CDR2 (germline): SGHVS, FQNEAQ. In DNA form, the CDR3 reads TGTGCCGGCAGCTTAGCGGCGGGGGCCTATGGCTACACCTTC. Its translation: CAGSLAAGAYGYTF.

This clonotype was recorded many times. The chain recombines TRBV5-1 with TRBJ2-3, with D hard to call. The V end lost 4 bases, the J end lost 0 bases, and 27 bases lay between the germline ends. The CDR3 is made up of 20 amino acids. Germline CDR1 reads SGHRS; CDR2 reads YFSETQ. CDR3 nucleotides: TGCGCCAGCAGCCTCCCGAAGCGCCGAAGCCTAGACTCTAGCACAGATACGCAGTATTTT. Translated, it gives CASSLPKRRSLDSSTDTQYF.

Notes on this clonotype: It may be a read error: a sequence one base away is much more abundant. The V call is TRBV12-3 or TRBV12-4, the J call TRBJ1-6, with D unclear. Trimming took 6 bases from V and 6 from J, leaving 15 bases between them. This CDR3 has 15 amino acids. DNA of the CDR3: TGTGCCAGCAGCCCTGCGGACGGATGTAATTCACCCCTCCACTTT. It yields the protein CASSPADGCNSPLHF.

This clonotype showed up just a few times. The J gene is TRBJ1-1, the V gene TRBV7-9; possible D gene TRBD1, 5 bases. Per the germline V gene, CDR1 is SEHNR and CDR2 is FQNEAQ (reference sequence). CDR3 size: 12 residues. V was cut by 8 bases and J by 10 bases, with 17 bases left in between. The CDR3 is CASAGGARVAFF. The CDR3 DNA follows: TGTGCCAGCGCCGGAGGGGCTAGAGTAGCTTTCTTT.

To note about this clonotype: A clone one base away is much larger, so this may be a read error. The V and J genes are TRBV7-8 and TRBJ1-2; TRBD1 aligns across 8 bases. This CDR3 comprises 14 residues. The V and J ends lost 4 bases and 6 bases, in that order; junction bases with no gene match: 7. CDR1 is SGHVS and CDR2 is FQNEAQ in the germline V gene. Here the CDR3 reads CASSSGQGMDGYTF. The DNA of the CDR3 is TGTGCCAGCAGCTCAGGACAGGGAATGGATGGCTACACCTTC.

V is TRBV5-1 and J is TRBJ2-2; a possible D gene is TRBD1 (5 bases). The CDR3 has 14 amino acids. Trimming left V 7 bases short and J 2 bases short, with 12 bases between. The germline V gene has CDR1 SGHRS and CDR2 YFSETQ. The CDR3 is CASSGPGNTGELFF. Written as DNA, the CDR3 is TGCGCCAGCTCAGGGCCAGGAAACACCGGGGAGCTGTTTTTT.

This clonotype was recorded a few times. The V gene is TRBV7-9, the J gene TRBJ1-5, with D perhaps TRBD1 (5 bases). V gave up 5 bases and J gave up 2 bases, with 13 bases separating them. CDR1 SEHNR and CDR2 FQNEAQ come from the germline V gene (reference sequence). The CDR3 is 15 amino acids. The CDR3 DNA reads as TGTGCCAGCAGCCGGGCGGGGGATGGCAATCAGCCCCAGCATTTT. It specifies CASSRAGDGNQPQHF.

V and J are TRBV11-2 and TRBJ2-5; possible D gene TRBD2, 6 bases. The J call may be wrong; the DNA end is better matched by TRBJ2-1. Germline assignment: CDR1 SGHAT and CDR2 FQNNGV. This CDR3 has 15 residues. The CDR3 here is CASSLDRGYQETQFF. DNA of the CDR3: TGTGCCAGCAGCTTAGACCGGGGGTACCAAGAGACCCAGTTCTTC.

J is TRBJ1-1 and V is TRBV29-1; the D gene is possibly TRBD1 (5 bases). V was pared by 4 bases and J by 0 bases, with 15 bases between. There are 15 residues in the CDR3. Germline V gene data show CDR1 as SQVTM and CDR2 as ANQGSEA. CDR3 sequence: CSVATREWMNTEAFF. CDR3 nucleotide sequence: TGCAGCGTTGCCACCAGGGAATGGATGAACACTGAAGCTTTCTTT.

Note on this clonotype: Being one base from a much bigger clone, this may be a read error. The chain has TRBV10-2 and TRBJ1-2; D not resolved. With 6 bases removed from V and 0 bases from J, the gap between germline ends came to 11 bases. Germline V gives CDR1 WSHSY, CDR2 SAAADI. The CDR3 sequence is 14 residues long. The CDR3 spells CASRETTANYGYTF. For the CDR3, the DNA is TGCGCCAGCAGGGAAACCACCGCTAACTATGGCTACACCTTC.

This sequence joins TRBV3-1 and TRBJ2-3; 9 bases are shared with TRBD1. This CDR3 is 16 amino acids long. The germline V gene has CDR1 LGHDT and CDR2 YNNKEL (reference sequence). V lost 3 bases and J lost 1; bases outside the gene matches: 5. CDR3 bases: TGTGCCAGCAGCCATTACAGGGGGCAGGGCACAGATACGCAGTATTTT. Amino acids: CASSHYRGQGTDTQYF.